These T cell receptor beta chains were read from a single sample in a study of shared clonotypes between healthy human individuals. Libraries were prepared by immunoSEQ multiplex PCR; TCRdb keeps only in-frame clonotypes and omits some of them. The data contain around 1,100,000 clones, approximately 80% of them singletons. The sequenced material came from memory CD4+ T cells from PBMCs. The receptors originated from a man in his late teens or twenties in good health. Some clones in this sample may be carry-over from other donors' samples. CDR3s include the opening cysteine and the closing phenylalanine or tryptophan. A D gene is named only where the DNA matches it firmly. The listing skips clone size in some rows; elsewhere it reads once, few, many or a size class.

TRBV18	TRBJ2-3	15	.	TRBD2	TGTGCCAGCTCACCGACTAGCGGGAGTAGGGAGACGCAGTATTTT	CASSPTSGSRETQYF
TRBV7-9	TRBJ1-1	12	.	.	TGTGCCAGCAGCTTAGAATCCAGGGCCGCTTTCTTT	CASSLESRAAFF
TRBV15	TRBJ2-5	14	.	.	TGTGCCACCAGCACCGGCGGAAACCAAGAGACCCAGTACTTC	CATSTGGNQETQYF
TRBV7-8	TRBJ1-2	14	.	.	TGTGCCAGCAGCCAAACCTCCGAGGGTGATGGCTACACCTTC	CASSQTSEGDGYTF
TRBV7-3	TRBJ1-1	14	.	TRBD1	TGTGCCAGCAGCTTACAGGGGGTTGGGACTGAAGCTTTCTTT	CASSLQGVGTEAFF
TRBV6-5	TRBJ2-7	15	.	.	TGTGCCAGCAGCCCTCAGTGGGCTCCTTCCTACGAGCAGTACTTC	CASSPQWAPSYEQYF
TRBV5-1	TRBJ1-4	15	.	.	TGCGCCAGCAGCGGACTGGGTCGGACTAATGAAAAACTGTTTTTT	CASSGLGRTNEKLFF
TRBV2	TRBJ2-2	17	few	TRBD2	TGTGCCAGCAGTGAAGCGCTCACTAGCGGTATCACCGGGGAGCTGTTTTTT	CASSEALTSGITGELFF
TRBV6-1	TRBJ1-1	12	once	.	TGTGCCAGCAGTGAGGTGGGGACTGAAGCTTTCTTT	CASSEVGTEAFF
TRBV14	TRBJ2-7	14	.	TRBD1	TGTGCCAGCAGCCTCTCGGACAGGGCAGGGGAAAGGGCATTC	CASSLSDRAGERAF
TRBV2	TRBJ2-5	13	few	.	TGTGCCAGCAGTGGGGACTCCCTAGAGACCCAGTACTTC	CASSGDSLETQYF
TRBV11-2	TRBJ1-1	15	.	TRBD1	TGTGCCAGCAGCCCGAGGGGACAGTTGAACACTGAAGCTTTCTTT	CASSPRGQLNTEAFF
TRBV7-3	TRBJ2-5	13	.	.	TGTGCCAGCAGCTCGCGGTACGGTGAGACCCAGTACTTC	CASSSRYGETQYF
TRBV5-1	TRBJ1-1	15	few	TRBD1	TGCGCCAGCAGCTTAGGGGGCGCCATGAACACTGAAGCTTTCTTT	CASSLGGAMNTEAFF
TRBV9	TRBJ2-1	14	few	.	TGTGCCAGCAGCCTCGAAGAGACAGCCACAAAGCAGTTCTTC	CASSLEETATKQFF
TRBV30	TRBJ2-7	14	.	TRBD1	TGTGCCTGGAGTACAGGGGGGACCTCCTACGAGCAGTACTTC	CAWSTGGTSYEQYF
TRBV27	TRBJ2-1	15	.	TRBD2	TGTGCCAGCAGACCTAGCGGGAGGGCTTACAATGAGCAGTTCTTC	CASRPSGRAYNEQFF